The rows below give T cell receptor beta chains drawn from one sample of a study of OX40 agonist ivuxolimab in advanced cancers. Data came from immunoSEQ multiplex PCR; TCRdb stores just in-frame clones and leaves some out. Of roughly 100,000 clones listed, approximately 81% are singletons. This specimen was CD4+ or CD8+ T cells sorted from blood, taken in a trial of the OX40 agonist ivuxolimab. The source of these receptors is an adult with an advanced solid tumor such as melanoma, head and neck, liver or kidney cancer. The CDR3 runs from the conserved cysteine through the conserved F or W.

CDR3	V	J
CASSLVTNSNYGYTF	TRBV5-6	TRBJ1-2
CATSRGSSGGADEQYF	TRBV15	TRBJ2-7
CASSSNMRGRGEKLFF	TRBV28	TRBJ1-4
CASSMGQGGNEQFF	TRBV19	TRBJ2-1
CASSLDRWGGNTEAFF	TRBV11-2	TRBJ1-1
CASSFRSMGTGELFF	TRBV7-9	TRBJ2-2
CASSMGQRGEKLFF	TRBV19	TRBJ1-4
CASSPGTGSNQPQHF	TRBV6-5	TRBJ1-5
CASSLVADTQYF	TRBV5-1	TRBJ2-3
CASSSDRGNSPLHF	TRBV19	TRBJ1-6
CATSRAETGTGGYTF	TRBV15	TRBJ1-2
CAISESGGVYSNQPQHF	TRBV10-3	TRBJ1-5
CASSLQLGHEQYF	TRBV7-9	TRBJ2-7
CASSLSSSTDTQYF	TRBV27	TRBJ2-3
CASIRNGVNYGYTF	TRBV5-4	TRBJ1-2
CASSERGVGYGYTF	TRBV16	TRBJ1-2